There are a few counts of the clone carrying this TCR beta chain. The antigen is unknown. Germline values: CDR1 MNHEY, CDR2 SVGEGT. This CDR3 is built from 16 residues. Trimming cost V 2 bases and J 4 bases; bases outside gene matches: 6. MiXCR, run by TCRdb on the PCR reads, gives a single entry per CDR3 protein. The data contain approximately 630,000 distinct CDR3 sequences, around 25% of them seen just once; the ten biggest clones take up 0.78%. This sample is part of a study of molecular identifiers for immune sequencing clone quantification. Broader study findings: Whereas clones above 20 RNA copies held under 1% of naive-cell molecules, they held over 97% of effector molecules.

The sample was naive CD8+ T cells from blood, with Jurkat cell RNA spiked in. Subset in this sample: FACS-sorted CD8+CD4-CCR7+CD45RA+ naive T cells. The TCR originated in a human donor in good health. Some libraries in this study had Jurkat cell RNA spiked in. The chain is built from TRBV6-2 or TRBV6-3 and TRBJ2-1; TRBD2 agrees at 9 bases. The CDR3 here is CASSYGLAGRYNEQFF. As DNA, the CDR3 is TGTGCCAGCAGTTACGGGCTAGCGGGACGATACAATGAGCAGTTCTTC.